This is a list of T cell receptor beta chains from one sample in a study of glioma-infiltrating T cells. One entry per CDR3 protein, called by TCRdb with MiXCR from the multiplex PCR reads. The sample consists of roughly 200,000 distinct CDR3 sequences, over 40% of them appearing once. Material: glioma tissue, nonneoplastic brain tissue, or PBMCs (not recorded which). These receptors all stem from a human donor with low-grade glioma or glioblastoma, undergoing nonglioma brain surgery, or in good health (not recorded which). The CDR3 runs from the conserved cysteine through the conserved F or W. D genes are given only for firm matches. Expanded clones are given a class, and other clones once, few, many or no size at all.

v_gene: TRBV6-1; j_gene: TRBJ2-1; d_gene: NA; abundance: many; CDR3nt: TGTGCCAGCAGTGAAATGGGAAGGATCTCAAATGAGCAGTTCTTC; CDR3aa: CASSEMGRISNEQFF
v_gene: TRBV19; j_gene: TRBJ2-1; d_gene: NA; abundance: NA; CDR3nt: TGTGCCAGTAGCCCAGGCCCGGGCAATGAGCAGTTCTTC; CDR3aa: CASSPGPGNEQFF
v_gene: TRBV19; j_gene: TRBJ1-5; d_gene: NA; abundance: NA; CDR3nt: TGTGCCGGTAGTGCAACAGAGAATCAGCCCCAGCATTTT; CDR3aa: CAGSATENQPQHF
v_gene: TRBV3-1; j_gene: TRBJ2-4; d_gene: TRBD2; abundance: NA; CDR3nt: TGTGCCAGCAGCCATGGAGGCGGGAGGGCCTTAAACATTCAGTACTTC; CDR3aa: CASSHGGGRALNIQYF
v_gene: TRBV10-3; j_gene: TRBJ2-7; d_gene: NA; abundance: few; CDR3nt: TGTGCCATCAGTGATCTAGGAGGAACGCCCTACGAGCAGTACTTC; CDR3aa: CAISDLGGTPYEQYF
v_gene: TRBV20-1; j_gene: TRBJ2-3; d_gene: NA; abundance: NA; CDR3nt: TGCAGTGCTAGAGATCTGGGGCCGCTACCGGGCACAGATACACAGTATTTT; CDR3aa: CSARDLGPLPGTDTQYF
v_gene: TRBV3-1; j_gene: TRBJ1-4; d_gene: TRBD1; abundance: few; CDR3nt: TGTGCCAGCAGCCCCGGACAGGGGCAAAAACTGTTTTTT; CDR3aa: CASSPGQGQKLFF
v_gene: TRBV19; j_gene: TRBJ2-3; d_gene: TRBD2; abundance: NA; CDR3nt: TGTGCCAGTAGCAACGGCGGCGGGAGTGGAACATGGTCCACAGATACGCAGTATTTT; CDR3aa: CASSNGGGSGTWSTDTQYF
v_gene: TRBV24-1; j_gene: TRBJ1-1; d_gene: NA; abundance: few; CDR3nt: TGTGCCACCAGTGATTCCGGAAAGACAAGGCACACTGAAGCTTTCTTT; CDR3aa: CATSDSGKTRHTEAFF
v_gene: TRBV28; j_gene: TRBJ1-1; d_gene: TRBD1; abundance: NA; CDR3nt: TGTGACAGCAGTGCGACAGGGCAAGCTTTCTTT; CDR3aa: CDSSATGQAFF
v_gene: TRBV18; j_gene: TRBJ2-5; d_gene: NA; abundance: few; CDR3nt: TGTGCCAGCTCACCTGCACTTCAAGAGACCCAGTACTTC; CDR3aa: CASSPALQETQYF
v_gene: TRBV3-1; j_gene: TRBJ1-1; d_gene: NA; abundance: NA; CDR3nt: TGTGCCATCAGCCAAGAACCGGGACGGACTGAAGCTTTCTTT; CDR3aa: CAISQEPGRTEAFF
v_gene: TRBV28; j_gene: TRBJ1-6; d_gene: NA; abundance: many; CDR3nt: TGTGCCAGCAGTTTAAGTTTCAGCGCGGGGTCACCCCTCCACTTT; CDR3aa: CASSLSFSAGSPLHF
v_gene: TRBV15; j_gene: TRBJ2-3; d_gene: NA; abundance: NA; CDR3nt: TGTGCCACCAGCAAAGCCAAAGATACGCAGTATTTC; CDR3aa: CATSKAKDTQYF
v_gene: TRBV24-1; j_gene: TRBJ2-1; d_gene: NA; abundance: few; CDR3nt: TGTGCCACCAGTCTCCCCGGGAGCGATAATGAGCAGTTCTTC; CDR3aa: CATSLPGSDNEQFF
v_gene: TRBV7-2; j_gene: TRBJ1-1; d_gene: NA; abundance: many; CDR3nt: TGTGCCAGCAGCTTAGGAGGTTACGCTTTCTTT; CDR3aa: CASSLGGYAFF
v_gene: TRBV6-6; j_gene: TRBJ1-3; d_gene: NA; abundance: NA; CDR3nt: TGTGCCAGCAGTCACTCCGGGGCGGGAACCTCTGGAGACACCATATATTTT; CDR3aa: CASSHSGAGTSGDTIYF
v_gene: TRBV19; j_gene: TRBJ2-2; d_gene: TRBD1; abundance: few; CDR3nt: TGTGCCAGTAGGGTCGACAGGGCCGGGGAGCTGTTTTTT; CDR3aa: CASRVDRAGELFF
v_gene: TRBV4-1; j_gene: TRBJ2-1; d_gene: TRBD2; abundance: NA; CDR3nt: TGCGCCAGCAGCATATCGAGCGGGAGGGAATACAATGAGAAGTTCTTC; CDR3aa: CASSISSGREYNEKFF
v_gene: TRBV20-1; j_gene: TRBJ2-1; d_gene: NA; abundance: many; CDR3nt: TGCAGTGCTAGAGACGGACAGACAAATTACAATGAGCAGTTCTTC; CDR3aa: CSARDGQTNYNEQFF
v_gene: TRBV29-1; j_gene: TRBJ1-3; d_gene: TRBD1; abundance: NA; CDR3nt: TGCAGCGTTGAGGAGGACAGGAATGAAAACACCATATATTTT; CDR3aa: CSVEEDRNENTIYF
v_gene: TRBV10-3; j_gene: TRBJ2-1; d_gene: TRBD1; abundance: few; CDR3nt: TGTGCCATCAGTGAGACCACCTCCGGGACAGTAGTCGAGCAGTTCTTC; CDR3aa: CAISETTSGTVVEQFF
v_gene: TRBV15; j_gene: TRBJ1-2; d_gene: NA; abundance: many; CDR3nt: TGTGCCACCAGCAGAGGCGGTGGACAGCGAGGCACCTTC; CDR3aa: CATSRGGGQRGTF
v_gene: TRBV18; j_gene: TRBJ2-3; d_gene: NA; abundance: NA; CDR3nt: TGTGCCAGCTCTCGCACAGATACGAAGTATTTT; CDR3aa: CASSRTDTKYF
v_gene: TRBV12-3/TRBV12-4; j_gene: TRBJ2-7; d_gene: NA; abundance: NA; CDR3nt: TGTGCCAGCAGCGATGACAGGTTGCAGATCCCTTACGAGCAGTACTTC; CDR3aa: CASSDDRLQIPYEQYF
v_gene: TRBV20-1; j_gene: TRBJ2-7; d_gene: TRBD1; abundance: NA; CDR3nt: TGCAGTGCTCGCCGCGGGACAGGTACCTACGAGCAGTACTTC; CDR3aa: CSARRGTGTYEQYF
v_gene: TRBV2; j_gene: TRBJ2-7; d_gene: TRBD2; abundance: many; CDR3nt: TGTGCCAGCAGTGAACCGACTAGCGGGGTCTACGAGCAGTACTTC; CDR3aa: CASSEPTSGVYEQYF
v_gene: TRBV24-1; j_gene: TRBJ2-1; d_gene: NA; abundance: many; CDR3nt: TGTGCCACCAGTGCGCGCGATGAGCAGTTCTTC; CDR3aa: CATSARDEQFF
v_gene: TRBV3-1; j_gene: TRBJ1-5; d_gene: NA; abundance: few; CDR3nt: TGTGCCAGCAGCCAAGGACATTCCTCGGCGCGGCCCCAGCATTTT; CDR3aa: CASSQGHSSARPQHF
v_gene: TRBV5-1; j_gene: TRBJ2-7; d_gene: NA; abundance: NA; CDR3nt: TGCGCCAGCAGCTTGTTGGTACATACCTACGAGCAGTACTTC; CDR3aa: CASSLLVHTYEQYF
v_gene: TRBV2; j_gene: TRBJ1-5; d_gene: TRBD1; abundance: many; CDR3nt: TGTGCCAGCAGAGCTGGGCCAGGGGGCTACAATCAGCCCCAGCATTTT; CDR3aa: CASRAGPGGYNQPQHF
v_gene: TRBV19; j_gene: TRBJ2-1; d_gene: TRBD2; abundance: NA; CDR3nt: TGTGCCAGTAGTATAGGGACTAGCGGGACTCCCAATGAGCAGTTCTTC; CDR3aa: CASSIGTSGTPNEQFF
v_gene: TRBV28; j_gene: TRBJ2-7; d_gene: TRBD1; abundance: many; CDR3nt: TGTGCCAGCAGCCCCGGACAGGTTGACCACGAGCAGTACTTC; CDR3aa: CASSPGQVDHEQYF
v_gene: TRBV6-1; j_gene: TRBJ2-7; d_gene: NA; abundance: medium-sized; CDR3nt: TGTGCCAGCAAAGGATTTAGCAACGAGCAGTACTTC; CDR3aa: CASKGFSNEQYF
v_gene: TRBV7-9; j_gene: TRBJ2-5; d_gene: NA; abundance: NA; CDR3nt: TGTGCCAGCAGCGAAGGCCGCACAGAGACCCAGTACTTC; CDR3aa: CASSEGRTETQYF
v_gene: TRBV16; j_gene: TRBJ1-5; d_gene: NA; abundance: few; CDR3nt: TGTGCCAGCAGCCAGGGCAGAGTTACGATTCAGCCCCAGCATTTT; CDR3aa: CASSQGRVTIQPQHF
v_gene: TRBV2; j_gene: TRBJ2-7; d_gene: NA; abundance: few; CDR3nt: TGTGCCAGCAGACCCGGGACTCCGGGCTACGAGCAGTACTTC; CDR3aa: CASRPGTPGYEQYF
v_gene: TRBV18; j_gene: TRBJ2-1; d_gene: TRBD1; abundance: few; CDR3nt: TGTGCCAGCTCACCCCGACAGGTCGGACAGGCTAATGAGCAGTTCTTC; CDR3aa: CASSPRQVGQANEQFF
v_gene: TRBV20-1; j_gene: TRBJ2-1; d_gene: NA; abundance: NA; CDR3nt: TGCAGTGCTAGACCAGGGAGTAGAGGTACCTTCAATGAGCAGTTCTTC; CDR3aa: CSARPGSRGTFNEQFF
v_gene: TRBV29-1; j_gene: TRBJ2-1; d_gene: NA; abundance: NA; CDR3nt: TGCAGCGTCCGGAAAGGCTCCTACGAGCAGTTCTTC; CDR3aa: CSVRKGSYEQFF
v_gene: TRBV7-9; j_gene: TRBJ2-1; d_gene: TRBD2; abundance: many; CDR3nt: TGTGCCAGCAGCCTCCTAAGTGCGGGAGCGGGGGAGCAGTTCTTC; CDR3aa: CASSLLSAGAGEQFF
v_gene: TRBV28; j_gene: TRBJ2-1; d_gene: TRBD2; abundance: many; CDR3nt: TGTGCCAGTACCGGCATAAGCGGGAAGCATGAGCAGTTCTTC; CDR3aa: CASTGISGKHEQFF
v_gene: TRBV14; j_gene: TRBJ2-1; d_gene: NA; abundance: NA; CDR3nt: TGTGCCAGCAGCCCCCGGACGGGGATAAACTCCTACAATGAGCAGTTCTTC; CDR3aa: CASSPRTGINSYNEQFF
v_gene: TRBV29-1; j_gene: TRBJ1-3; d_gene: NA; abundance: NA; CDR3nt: TGCAGCGTTCAAGATCAGGGCTTTAGCTCTGGAAACACCATATATTTT; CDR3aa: CSVQDQGFSSGNTIYF
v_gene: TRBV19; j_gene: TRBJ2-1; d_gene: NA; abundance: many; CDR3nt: TGTGCCAGTACAGGGTTGGATGAGCAGTTCTTC; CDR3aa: CASTGLDEQFF
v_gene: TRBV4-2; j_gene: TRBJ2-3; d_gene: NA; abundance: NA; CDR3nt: TGTGCCAGCAGCCAAGAGTCCCGGGCAGATACGCAGTATTTT; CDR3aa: CASSQESRADTQYF
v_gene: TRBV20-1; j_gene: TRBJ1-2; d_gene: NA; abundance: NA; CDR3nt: TGCAGTGCTATAGTGGTTCCTGGTAATGGCTACACCTTC; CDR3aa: CSAIVVPGNGYTF
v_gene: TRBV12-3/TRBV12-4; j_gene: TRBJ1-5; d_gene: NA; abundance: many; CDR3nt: TGTGCCAGCAGTTTCTGGGGACTGAATCAGCCCCAGCATTTT; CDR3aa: CASSFWGLNQPQHF
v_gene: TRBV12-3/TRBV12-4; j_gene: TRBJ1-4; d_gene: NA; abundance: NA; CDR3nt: TGTGCCAGCAGTTTTGGCGGCGGGACCTCGGGTGAAAAACTGTTTTTT; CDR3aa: CASSFGGGTSGEKLFF
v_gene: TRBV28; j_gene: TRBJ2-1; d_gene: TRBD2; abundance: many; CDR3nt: TGTGCCAGCAGTCCGTACAGCGGGAGTTTTTACAATGAGCAGTTCTTC; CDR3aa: CASSPYSGSFYNEQFF
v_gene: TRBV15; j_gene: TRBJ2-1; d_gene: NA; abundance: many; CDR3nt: TGTGCCACCAGCAGGGACCAATACAATGAGCAGTTCTTC; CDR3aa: CATSRDQYNEQFF
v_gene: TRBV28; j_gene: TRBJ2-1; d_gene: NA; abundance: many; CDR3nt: TGTGCCAGCAAAGGTTATGGCGAGCAGTTCTTC; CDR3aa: CASKGYGEQFF
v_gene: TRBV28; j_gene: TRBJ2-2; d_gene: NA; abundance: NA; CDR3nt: TGTGCCAGCAGTTTAACACTGGGGGCGCATCGGGACAACGGGGAGCTGTTTTTT; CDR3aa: CASSLTLGAHRDNGELFF
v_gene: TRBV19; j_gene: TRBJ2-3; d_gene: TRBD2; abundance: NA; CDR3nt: TGTGCAAGTAGTGGTACTAGCGGGATTTCCACAGATACGCAGTATTTT; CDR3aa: CASSGTSGISTDTQYF
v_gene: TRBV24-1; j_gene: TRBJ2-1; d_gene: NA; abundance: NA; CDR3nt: TGTGCGACCAGTAGCAACTACAGTGAGCAGTTCTTC; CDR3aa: CATSSNYSEQFF